A selection of T cell receptor beta chains follows, all from one sample in a study of early stage breast cancer tumors. Sequencing used immunoSEQ multiplex PCR; TCRdb keeps in-frame clones, though not all of them. The table shows approximately 39,000 clones, with around 68% occurring only once. The sequenced sample was blood. These receptors all stem from a person aged 60 to 70 with breast cancer. The CDR3 runs from the conserved cysteine through the conserved F or W. D genes are given only for firm matches. Clone size, where shown, is once, few, many, or a class for clones that have expanded.

size: once
D: NA
J: TRBJ2-5
V: TRBV6-5
DNA: TGTGCCAGCAGGCTCGGACCCGTAGGAGAGACCCAGTACTTC
CDR3: CASRLGPVGETQYF

size: NA
D: NA
J: TRBJ1-5
V: TRBV5-5
DNA: TGTGCCAGCAGTTGGGGGGCAGATCAGCCCCAGCATTTT
CDR3: CASSWGADQPQHF

size: NA
D: NA
J: TRBJ2-7
V: TRBV11-1
DNA: TGTGCCAGCAGCCCACGGGGGGCAGGGGACTCCTACGAGCAGTACTTC
CDR3: CASSPRGAGDSYEQYF

size: few
D: NA
J: TRBJ1-1
V: TRBV10-3
DNA: TGTGCCATCAGTGAGAAGGGGAACACTGAAGCTTTCTTT
CDR3: CAISEKGNTEAFF

size: few
D: NA
J: TRBJ1-5
V: TRBV21-1
DNA: TGTGCCAGCAGCGACCGTCCATGGTTCCATGAGGGCAATCAGCCCCAGCATTTT
CDR3: CASSDRPWFHEGNQPQHF

size: NA
D: NA
J: TRBJ1-1
V: TRBV7-2
DNA: TGTGCCAGCACCCTAAGGTTGAACACTGAAGCTTTCTTT
CDR3: CASTLRLNTEAFF

size: NA
D: TRBD1
J: TRBJ1-1
V: TRBV5-1
DNA: TGCGCCAGCAGCTTCCGGGACAGAGACACTGAAGCTTTCTTT
CDR3: CASSFRDRDTEAFF

size: NA
D: NA
J: TRBJ2-3
V: TRBV5-6
DNA: TGTGCCAGCAGCTTTGGGAGGCTAGATACGCAGTATTTT
CDR3: CASSFGRLDTQYF

size: NA
D: TRBD1
J: TRBJ1-5
V: TRBV4-1
DNA: TGCGCCAGCAGCCAAGTTAGGACAGGGACTGGGAATCAGCCCCAGCATTTT
CDR3: CASSQVRTGTGNQPQHF

size: NA
D: TRBD2
J: TRBJ2-7
V: TRBV27
DNA: TGTGCCAGCAGTTTATCTAGCGGGACCTACGAGCAGTACTTC
CDR3: CASSLSSGTYEQYF

size: NA
D: NA
J: TRBJ2-3
V: TRBV10-3
DNA: TGTGCCATCAACCGGGACACAGATACGCAGTATTTT
CDR3: CAINRDTDTQYF

size: NA
D: TRBD1
J: TRBJ1-6
V: TRBV4-1
DNA: TGCGCCAGCAGCCAACTAAGATGGGACAGGCAAGGGCCCCTCCACTTT
CDR3: CASSQLRWDRQGPLHF

size: NA
D: TRBD1
J: TRBJ1-1
V: TRBV5-1
DNA: TGCGCCAGCAGCCTAGGGACAGGGGGCGGAGGCACTGAAGCTTTCTTT
CDR3: CASSLGTGGGGTEAFF

size: NA
D: NA
J: TRBJ2-7
V: TRBV2
DNA: TGTGCCAGCAGTGGGTTAGGAGACTTACTATACGAGCAGTACTTC
CDR3: CASSGLGDLLYEQYF

size: NA
D: NA
J: TRBJ1-2
V: TRBV18
DNA: TGTGCCAGCTCTCTGTATGGGGGGCAATATGGCTACACCTTC
CDR3: CASSLYGGQYGYTF

size: NA
D: NA
J: TRBJ1-2
V: TRBV6-5
DNA: TGTGCCAGCAGACGGTTAGGGACTAACTATGGCTACACCTTC
CDR3: CASRRLGTNYGYTF

size: NA
D: TRBD1
J: TRBJ1-2
V: TRBV7-9
DNA: TGTGCCAGCAGCCCCCCGGACAGGGGCTATGGCTACACCTTC
CDR3: CASSPPDRGYGYTF

size: NA
D: NA
J: TRBJ2-3
V: TRBV28
DNA: TGTGCCAGCAGGGAACTCACAGATACGCAGTATTTT
CDR3: CASRELTDTQYF

size: NA
D: TRBD1
J: TRBJ1-2
V: TRBV28
DNA: TGTGCCAGCAGTTTGCGAATTCTGACAGGGACTTCTCATGGCTACACCTTC
CDR3: CASSLRILTGTSHGYTF

size: NA
D: TRBD1
J: TRBJ1-5
V: TRBV18
DNA: TGTGCCAGCTCAGGCAGGGACAGGGGACCAAATCAGCCCCAGCATTTT
CDR3: CASSGRDRGPNQPQHF

size: few
D: TRBD1
J: TRBJ2-2
V: TRBV11-3
DNA: TGTGCCAGCAGCCGGGACAGGGGAACCGGGGAGCTGTTTTTT
CDR3: CASSRDRGTGELFF

size: NA
D: TRBD1
J: TRBJ2-2
V: TRBV27
DNA: TGTGCCAGCAGTTTTATGGGACAGGGGGTACACGGGGAGCTGTTTTTT
CDR3: CASSFMGQGVHGELFF

size: NA
D: NA
J: TRBJ2-1
V: TRBV2
DNA: TGTGCCAGCAGTGAATATACCGTCATAAATGAGCAGTTCTTC
CDR3: CASSEYTVINEQFF

size: NA
D: TRBD2
J: TRBJ2-3
V: TRBV18
DNA: TGTGCCAGCTCACCCCAACTAGCGGGGAGTACAGATACGCAGTATTTT
CDR3: CASSPQLAGSTDTQYF

size: NA
D: NA
J: TRBJ2-1
V: TRBV6-1
DNA: TGTGCCAGCAGTGAAGGTGGGACCCCGAATGAGCAGTTCTTC
CDR3: CASSEGGTPNEQFF

size: NA
D: NA
J: TRBJ1-2
V: TRBV7-9
DNA: TGTGCCCTAGATAACGTCTGCTGTGGGGGAGTCCACGGCTACACCTTC
CDR3: CALDNVCCGGVHGYTF

size: NA
D: NA
J: TRBJ2-7
V: TRBV30
DNA: TGTGCCTGGAGCGTACGAGTATCCTACGAGCAGTACTTC
CDR3: CAWSVRVSYEQYF

size: few
D: TRBD1
J: TRBJ1-5
V: TRBV6-6
DNA: TGTGCCAGCAGGCCGACAGGGGGGGAACAGCCCCAGCATTTT
CDR3: CASRPTGGEQPQHF

size: few
D: NA
J: TRBJ1-2
V: TRBV4-2
DNA: NA
CDR3: CASSQVGPGGYTF

size: NA
D: NA
J: TRBJ1-1
V: TRBV4-1
DNA: TGCGCCAGCAGCCAAGACGTTAGTTGGAACACTGAAGCTTTCTTT
CDR3: CASSQDVSWNTEAFF

size: NA
D: NA
J: TRBJ2-1
V: TRBV5-1
DNA: TGCGCCAGCAGCCCCGGAGGCGCGTACAATGAGCAGTTCTTC
CDR3: CASSPGGAYNEQFF

size: NA
D: TRBD2
J: TRBJ2-5
V: TRBV5-4
DNA: TGTGCCAGCAGGGGAACTAGCGAACAAGAGACCCAGTACTTC
CDR3: CASRGTSEQETQYF

size: NA
D: TRBD2
J: TRBJ2-7
V: TRBV6-5
DNA: TGTGCCAGCAGTTACCGGACTAGCGGCCCCTACGAGCAGTACTTC
CDR3: CASSYRTSGPYEQYF

size: NA
D: TRBD2
J: TRBJ2-1
V: TRBV2
DNA: TGTGCCAGCAGCCCTAGGACTAGATCGGCCTACAATGAGCAGTTCTTC
CDR3: CASSPRTRSAYNEQFF

size: NA
D: TRBD2
J: TRBJ2-3
V: TRBV6-4
DNA: TGTGCCAGCAGTGTGTCGGCTAGCGGCGGCACAGATACGCAGTATTTT
CDR3: CASSVSASGGTDTQYF

size: few
D: TRBD2
J: TRBJ2-7
V: TRBV7-9
DNA: TGTGCCAGCAGCCCTGGTCTAGCGGGGGCCATGAACACCTACGAGCAGTACTTC
CDR3: CASSPGLAGAMNTYEQYF

size: NA
D: NA
J: TRBJ1-4
V: TRBV5-1
DNA: TGCGCCAGCAGCTTGGACCCGGGGTTGGGCGAAAAACTGTTTTTT
CDR3: CASSLDPGLGEKLFF

size: once
D: NA
J: TRBJ2-3
V: TRBV7-8
DNA: TGTGCCAGCAGCTTAGGACTGTCTAGCACAGATACGCAGTATTTT
CDR3: CASSLGLSSTDTQYF

size: NA
D: TRBD1
J: TRBJ1-3
V: TRBV9
DNA: TGTGCCAGCAGCGTAGGTAGGGGGCAAGGAAACACCATATATTTT
CDR3: CASSVGRGQGNTIYF

size: NA
D: TRBD1
J: TRBJ2-5
V: TRBV5-4
DNA: TGTGCCAGCAGCTTGGACTCCGGGACAGGGAAAGAGACCCAGTACTTC
CDR3: CASSLDSGTGKETQYF

size: once
D: NA
J: TRBJ2-6
V: TRBV19
DNA: TGTGCCAGTAGTCTAAGGGGGACTGGGGCCAACGTCCTGACTTTC
CDR3: CASSLRGTGANVLTF

size: few
D: TRBD1
J: TRBJ2-7
V: TRBV11-2
DNA: TGTGCCAGCAGCTTAGACGGGACAGGGTTCACCTACGAGCAGTACTTC
CDR3: CASSLDGTGFTYEQYF

size: NA
D: NA
J: TRBJ2-7
V: TRBV6-1
DNA: TGTGCCAGCAGTGAATTGCAGGTCTCGCGAGTTCACGAGCAGTACTTC
CDR3: CASSELQVSRVHEQYF

size: once
D: NA
J: TRBJ2-4
V: TRBV13
DNA: TGTGCCAGCAGCTTAACCCCGGGCATTCAGTACTTC
CDR3: CASSLTPGIQYF

size: NA
D: TRBD1
J: TRBJ1-2
V: TRBV6-5
DNA: TGTGCCAGCAGCAGGACAGGGGGACTTTCTTATGGCTACACCTTC
CDR3: CASSRTGGLSYGYTF

size: NA
D: NA
J: TRBJ1-2
V: TRBV28
DNA: TGTGCCAGCAGTCGAGGGAGGTATGGCTACACCTTC
CDR3: CASSRGRYGYTF

size: NA
D: TRBD2
J: TRBJ2-7
V: TRBV11-2
DNA: TGTGCCAGCAGCATAACTAGCGGGGGGCATGGGGAGCAGTACTTC
CDR3: CASSITSGGHGEQYF

size: NA
D: NA
J: TRBJ2-2
V: TRBV7-9
DNA: TGTGCCAGCAGAGGGTCTATTGCGACCGGGGAGCTGTTTTTT
CDR3: CASRGSIATGELFF

size: few
D: TRBD1
J: TRBJ1-1
V: TRBV7-9
DNA: TGTGCCAGCAGCTTGGTGGGACAGGGGGCCAAAGCTTTCTTT
CDR3: CASSLVGQGAKAFF